This TCR beta chain was recovered during a study of vaccination and CD4 T cells after COVID-19. The Oncomine TCR Beta short-read assay was what sequenced the DNA obtained from cultured CD4+ T cells. Each CDR3 protein is one row after TCRdb ran MiXCR on the PCR reads. This sample has tens of thousands of distinct CDR3 sequences; about 30% occur once, and the top ten carry 10% to 12%. Indicated time point: late sampling 161 to 241 days after vaccination in a few convalescent patients. As to treatment: roughly ten-day PBMC culture with coronavirus spike peptide pools or control peptides (ViraFEST assay). About this clonotype itself: The antigen remains undetermined.

Sequencing used CD4+ T cells from blood, cultured in vitro, obtained about 7 months after SARS-CoV-2 vaccination. The clonotype was recovered from a human donor who had recovered from COVID-19.

CDR3 region: CASSLGGGSNIQYF. CDR3 nucleotide sequence: TGTGCCAGCAGCTTAGGTGGGGGGTCGAACATTCAGTACTTC. V is TRBV7-2 and J is TRBJ2-4, with D tentatively TRBD2 (6 bases). V was shortened by 1 base and J by 7 bases, with 11 bases between the two germline ends. From germline, CDR1 is SGHTA and CDR2 FQGNSA. The CDR3 sequence is 14 residues long. The variable domain in full, completed from reference TRBV7-2 and TRBJ2-4, reads GAGVSQSPSNKVTEKGKDVELRCDPISGHTALYWYRQSLGQGLEFLIYFQGNSAPDKSGLPSDRFSAERTGGSVSTLTIQRTQQEDSAVYLCASSLGGGSNIQYFGAGTRLSVL.